This TCR beta chain was found in a study of CD8+CD57+ T cells in acquired aplastic anemia. Across the study: The DNA of sorted CD4+ and CD8+ cells averaged 3.2 ug. Healthy-donor CD4+ cells averaged roughly 9.8 million reads.

Genomic DNA, serving as template, underwent TCR beta VDJ and CDR3 profiling. In TCRdb, the reads were re-called with MiXCR into one record per CDR3 protein. The repertoire holds over 150,000 distinct CDR3 sequences, with approximately 52% as singletons. To note about this clonotype: Its antigen is currently unknown.

Study-level findings and limits: CD8+ Simpson's diversity in patients was not significantly different from that in controls. Patients and controls shared 25 to 35 CD8+ CDR3 sequences, which appeared highly expressed in patients and within their immunodominant clones.

Germline V gene lookup returns CDR1 LGHDT and CDR2 YNNKEL (reference sequence). CDR3 length: 16 residues. Trimming took 0 bases from V and 5 from J; bases not matched to a gene: 8. The sequence was obtained from a human donor in good health, serving as a control. The V call is TRBV3-1, the J call TRBJ2-7; 9 bases align to TRBD1. The specimen sequenced was sorted CD4+, CD8+, or CD8+CD57+ T cells (not recorded which) from PBMCs. CDR3 protein: CASSQDHPDRGHEQYF. Here the CDR3 DNA reads TGTGCCAGCAGCCAAGATCACCCGGACAGGGGCCACGAGCAGTACTTC.